The present entry profiles one TCR beta chain with its context. This clonotype was picked up many times. The specificity of this receptor is unknown. There are no base qualities to consult, and no much larger clone falls within one base. V and J lose 0 bases and 0 bases, and a span of 17 bases separates them. The CDR3 goes from the cysteine to the phenylalanine over 18 residues. Only the CDR3 DNA is retained, 54 bases long and in frame from the first base. The germline V gene (reference sequence) yields LGHDT for CDR1 and YNNKEL for CDR2. The protocol used for the library was 5' RACE. Instrument on record: NextSeq 500. The TCR library protocol attached unique molecular identifiers to individual cDNA molecules to correct for sequencing error and PCR bias. Both TCR alpha and beta chains were sequenced, and tight co-correlation was observed between alpha and beta sequence abundances in each sample. Concerning the study's data processing: Decombinator V4 was used to perform V gene, J gene and CDR3 annotation of TCR sequences. TCRs were defined as expanded if a significant change between any two time points was detected under a Poisson model with p below 0.0001. TCR abundances were normalised to the total number of TCRs sequenced per sample and were expressed as counts per million. TRAV1-2 paired with TRAJ12, TRAJ20 or TRAJ33 defined MAIT TCRs, while TRAV10 paired with TRAJ18 defined iNKT TCRs. VDJdb, accessed on 1 November 2021, was searched for TCRs annotated for CMV, EBV and SARS-CoV-2, and TCRs annotated for more than one antigen were excluded. TCRdb ran its own pipeline on the public reads, namely fastp trimming at Q25 and MiXCR clone calling, and kept in-frame beta chains. Rows merge per CDR3 protein into single entries with the most common DNA and genes. The V and J calls, along with clone size, are taken from TCRdb and not from the paper's own processing. The sample table holds 40,000 to 50,000 distinct CDR3 sequences, of which approximately 5.1% were seen once. Approximately 5.4% of the sample is in the top ten clones.

This entry belongs to a study of early T cells in non-severe SARS-CoV-2 infection (dated by TCRdb to the early 2020s). Describing the broader study: Bulk RNA from unsorted whole blood was used for TCR sequencing, so alpha and beta chains could not be paired.

The paper's findings and limits, for the study overall: VDJdb matching was skewed toward anti-spike CD8 responses, so virus-specific expansions were likely underestimated and private and CD4 specificities were missed.

Set within a cohort of healthcare workers in London, UK, this nested case-control study involved weekly PCR testing of nasopharyngeal swabs along with blood sampling. Healthcare workers were enrolled in the week of the UK lockdown, from 23 to 31 March 2020, and were followed every week for up to roughly 15 weeks. Sequencing used whole blood, obtained at baseline. This sequence uses TRBV3-1 and TRBJ1-1, with the D gene call left open. The source of this sequence is an adult who was a healthcare worker with PCR-confirmed SARS-CoV-2 infection or an uninfected control (not recorded which). At the DNA level, the sequence is TGTGCCAGCAGCCAAGAGGCGGGCCCCGGCGAGGTGAACACTGAAGCTTTCTTT. The translation is CASSQEAGPGEVNTEAFF. The entire variable domain, with the stretches around the CDR3 drawn from the reference TRBV3-1 and TRBJ1-1 proteins, is DTAVSQTPKYLVTQMGNDKSIKCEQNLGHDTMYWYKQDSKKFLKIMFSYNNKELIINETVPNRFSPKSPDKAHLNLHINSLELGDSAVYFCASSQEAGPGEVNTEAFFGQGTRLTVV.